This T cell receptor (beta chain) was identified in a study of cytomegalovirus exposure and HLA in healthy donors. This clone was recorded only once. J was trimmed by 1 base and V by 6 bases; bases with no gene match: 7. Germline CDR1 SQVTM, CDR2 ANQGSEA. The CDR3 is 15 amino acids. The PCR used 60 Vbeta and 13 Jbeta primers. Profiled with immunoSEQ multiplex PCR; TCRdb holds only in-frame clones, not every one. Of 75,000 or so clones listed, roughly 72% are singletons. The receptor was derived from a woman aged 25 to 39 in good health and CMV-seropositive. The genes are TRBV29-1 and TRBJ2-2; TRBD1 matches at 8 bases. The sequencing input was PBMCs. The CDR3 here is CSVSGQDGNTGELFF. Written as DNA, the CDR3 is TGCAGCGTGTCGGGACAGGACGGGAACACCGGGGAGCTGTTTTTT.